This entry lists 28 T cell receptor beta chains sequenced from one sample in a study of CD8+CD57+ T cells in acquired aplastic anemia. For CDR3 and TCR beta VDJ profiling, genomic DNA was the template used. TCRdb analysed the reads with MiXCR anew, one entry per CDR3 protein. The sample carries 150,000 to 200,000 distinct CDR3 sequences, 45% to 55% recorded once. CD8+CD57+ cell expansion, shown by flow cytometry, had occurred in the patients selected for sequencing. Sequences were obtained from sorted CD4+, CD8+, or CD8+CD57+ T cells (not recorded which) from PBMCs. The receptors were sampled from a human donor with aplastic anemia.

This clonotype appeared many times. J is TRBJ2-7 and V is TRBV6-5, with a tentative D call TRBD2 (6 bases). V gave up 2 bases and J gave up 0 bases, with 11 bases separating them. The CDR3 totals 15 residues. Germline CDR1 MNHEY, CDR2 SVGAGI. DNA of the CDR3: TGTGCCAGCAGTTACCCACGGGGGAGCTCCTACGAGCAGTACTTC. It specifies CASSYPRGSSYEQYF.

CDR3 protein: CAISESGTRWELFF. Written as DNA, the CDR3 is TGTGCCATCAGTGAGAGTGGGACCCGGTGGGAGCTGTTTTTT. The V gene is TRBV10-3, the J gene TRBJ2-2; the D gene could be TRBD1 or TRBD2 (5 bases each). V was clipped by 2 bases and J by 9 bases, with 13 bases between them. CDR3 length: 14 residues. Germline CDR1 is ENHRY and CDR2 is SYGVKD.

At least ten counts were recorded for this clonotype. This sequence joins TRBV6-1 and TRBJ1-5; D is possibly TRBD1 (6 bases). Germline assignment: CDR1 MNHNS and CDR2 SASEGT. Trimming left V 6 bases short and J 0 bases short, with 12 bases between. The CDR3 is 15 amino acids. This chain's CDR3 is CASRKDSYSNQPQHF. The CDR3 bases are TGTGCCAGCAGGAAGGACAGTTATAGCAATCAGCCCCAGCATTTT.

This sequence joins TRBV27 and TRBJ1-2; maybe TRBD1 (5 bases). The CDR3 consists of 14 residues. V shed 3 bases and J shed 4 bases, with 12 bases lying between them. Germline values: CDR1 MNHEY, CDR2 SMNVEV (reference sequence). The CDR3 region is CASSFQGTVYGYTF. Here the CDR3 DNA reads TGTGCCAGCAGTTTTCAGGGTACGGTCTATGGCTACACCTTC.

This clonotype was observed a few times. This chain joins TRBV30 and TRBJ1-1; no firm D call. Germline-derived CDR1 and CDR2 are GTSNPN and SVGIG (reference sequence). Between the trimmed V and J ends, which lost 4 bases and 0 bases, there was a span of 12 bases. The CDR3 is 14 residues long. The DNA for the CDR3 is TGTGCCTGGACCCGGAGAAGCATGAACACTGAAGCTTTCTTT. This sequence encodes CAWTRRSMNTEAFF.

The chain couples TRBV10-3 to TRBJ1-4, with 7 bases matching TRBD1. Germline CDR1 is ENHRY and CDR2 is SYGVKD. The CDR3 contains 13 residues. The V gene end was trimmed by 9 bases and the J gene end by 4 bases; junction bases not matched to a gene: 5. CDR3 nucleotide sequence: TGTGCCATTTCCGGGACAGATAATGAAAAACTGTTTTTT. Its translation is CAISGTDNEKLFF.

The chain joins TRBV25-1 to TRBJ2-1; D not resolved. Trimming removed 5 bases from V and 5 bases from J, with 10 bases in between. This CDR3 spans 13 amino acids. Germline values: CDR1 MGHDK, CDR2 SYGVNS. The CDR3 nucleotides read TGTGCCAGCAGTTTAGTCTCGGACAATGAGCAGTTCTTC. Protein sequence: CASSLVSDNEQFF.

Remarks on this clonotype: An end of the junction does not agree with germline; a read error may underlie this. This sequence joins TRBV7-9 and TRBJ2-1; tentative D call: TRBD2 (5 bases). CDR3 length: 16 amino acids. Per the germline V gene, CDR1 is SEHNR and CDR2 is FQNEAQ (reference sequence). The CDR3: CASSLAVQRSTNEQFF. The DNA for the CDR3 is TGTGCCAGCAGCCTAGCCGTCCAAAGGTCCACCAATGAGCAGTTCTTC. The full variable domain, in which reference TRBV7-9 and TRBJ2-1 provide the parts outside the CDR3, is DTGVSQNPRHKITKRGQNVTFRCDPISEHNRLYWYRQTLGQGPEFLTYFQNEAQLEKSRLLSDRFSAERPKGSFSTLEIQRTEQGDSAMYLCASSLAVQRSTNEQFFGPGTRLTVL.

This clonotype was found a few times. The chain has TRBV6-1 and TRBJ2-1, with D possibly being TRBD1 or TRBD2 (5 bases each). The V gene's germline CDR1 is MNHNS and CDR2 SASEGT. V was cut by 4 bases and J by 0 bases, with 13 bases left in between. This CDR3 region has 16 residues. DNA of the CDR3: TGTGCCAGCAGTGGCCGGGACGCGGACTCCTACAATGAGCAGTTCTTC. Residues: CASSGRDADSYNEQFF.

This clonotype was found many times. The V and J genes are TRBV7-6 and TRBJ2-7, with D tentatively TRBD1 (6 bases). Trimming shortened V by 1 base and J by 1 base, and 8 bases separated the two germline ends. Per germline, CDR1 SGHVS and CDR2 FNYEAQ. This CDR3 spans 14 amino acids. CDR3 residues: CASSLGQASYEQYF. CDR3 sequence (DNA): TGTGCCAGCAGCTTAGGACAGGCATCCTACGAGCAGTACTTC.

Details on this clonotype: This sequence may be a read error, since a much larger clone differs from it by one base. V and J are TRBV9 and TRBJ2-5; 9 nucleotides align to TRBD2. Germline V CDR1 and CDR2: SGDLS, YYNGEE. CDR3 length equals 19 residues. Germline trimming cut 0 bases from V and 5 bases from J; bases unmatched to any gene: 17. DNA of the CDR3: TGTGCCAGCAGCGTAGAGGCTCGGCCAGCGGGAGGTGTAGGGGAGACCCAGTACTTC. Amino acids: CASSVEARPAGGVGETQYF.

The V call is TRBV20-1, the J call TRBJ2-7; 8 bases agree with TRBD2. V dropped 3 bases and J dropped 6; count of bases not matched to a gene: 4. Per germline, CDR1 DFQATT and CDR2 SNEGSKA (reference sequence). This CDR3 has 12 amino acids. For the CDR3, the DNA is TGCAGTGCTAGGGGTAGCGGGGTCGAGCAGTACTTC. This sequence encodes CSARGSGVEQYF.

This clonotype was recorded many times. The chain couples TRBV2 to TRBJ2-7, with 11 bases that match TRBD2. Germline V lookup: CDR1 SNHLY, CDR2 FYNNEI. The CDR3 spans 15 residues. V shed 6 bases and J 1 base; nucleotides not matched to a gene: 5. The CDR3 sequence: CASSGTSGSSYEQYF. DNA for the CDR3: TGTGCCAGCAGCGGAACTAGCGGGAGTTCCTACGAGCAGTACTTC.

This clonotype was counted many times. The rearrangement uses TRBV6-2 or TRBV6-3 and TRBJ2-5; tentatively, D is TRBD1 (6 bases). V gave up 0 bases and J gave up 4 bases, with 12 bases separating them. CDR1 is MNHEY and CDR2 is SVGEGT in the germline V gene. CDR3 length: 15 amino acids. The CDR3, as DNA: TGTGCCAGCAGTTACTCGCAGGGGCGAGGAGAGACCCAGTACTTC. Encoded protein: CASSYSQGRGETQYF.

The chain employs TRBV20-1 and TRBJ1-2, with a tentative D call TRBD1 (5 bases). Trimming took off 0 bases at V and 4 bases at J, with 12 bases between the two ends. The germline CDR1 and CDR2 sequences are DFQATT and SNEGSKA (reference sequence). The CDR3 is 14 amino acids. Written as DNA, the CDR3 is TGCAGTGCTAGAGATGACAGTCTCTTCTATGGCTACACCTTC. Protein product: CSARDDSLFYGYTF.

Turning to this clonotype: This may stem from a read error, because a much larger clone lies one nucleotide away. The chain uses TRBV3-1 and TRBJ1-1; no clear D. CDR3 length equals 13 residues. V lost 1 base to trimming and J lost 7 bases, with 10 bases between them. Germline CDR1 reads LGHDT; CDR2 reads YNNKEL (reference sequence). The CDR3 reads CASSQVGLGEAFF. For the CDR3, the DNA is TGTGCCAGCAGCCAAGTGGGTCTCGGTGAAGCTTTCTTT.

The J gene is TRBJ2-7, the V gene TRBV5-5; 7 bases map to TRBD2. Trimming at V came to 2 bases and at J to 7 bases, leaving 12 bases not matched to a gene. The germline V gene encodes CDR1 SGHKS and CDR2 YYEKEE (reference sequence). The CDR3 sequence is 15 residues long. CDR3 DNA: TGTGCCAGCAGCTTCGGACTAGGGATTCTTGGGGAGCAGTACTTC. Translation: CASSFGLGILGEQYF.

The chain recombines TRBV6-6 with TRBJ2-5, with unresolved D. In germline, CDR1 is MNHNY, CDR2 SVGAGI (reference sequence). Trimming left V 0 bases short and J 6 bases short, with 5 bases between. The CDR3 has 12 residues. The CDR3 DNA follows: TGTGCCAGCAGTTACTCCGCCCAGACCCAGTACTTC. Its translation: CASSYSAQTQYF.

This clonotype was recorded many times. The rearrangement links TRBV14 to TRBJ2-1; tentatively, D is TRBD1 or TRBD2 (6 bases each). The CDR3 has 15 residues. From germline, CDR1 is SGHDN and CDR2 FVKESK. V lost 5 bases and J 0 bases, leaving 11 bases between the germline ends. The chain's CDR3 is CASSSSGASYNEQFF. The CDR3 nucleotides are TGTGCCAGCAGCTCCTCGGGGGCCTCCTACAATGAGCAGTTCTTC.

This clonotype was counted once. The chain uses TRBV19 and TRBJ1-5, with D unresolved. This CDR3 is 14 amino acids long. With 5 bases removed from V and 2 bases from J, the gap between germline ends came to 10 bases. Germline CDR1 LNHDA, CDR2 SQIVND (reference sequence). The CDR3 spells CASSGQSGNQPQHF. The CDR3 DNA sequence: TGTGCCAGTAGTGGGCAGTCTGGCAATCAGCCCCAGCATTTT.

The sample holds one count of this clonotype. V is TRBV24-1 and J is TRBJ2-5; possibly TRBD1 for D (5 bases). The CDR3 spans 16 residues. V lost 5 bases, J lost 0 bases, and 15 bases lay in between. Germline V gene data show CDR1 as KGHDR and CDR2 as SFDVKD. For the CDR3, the DNA is TGTGCCACCAGTGGCCACCAAAAGGGGTACCAAGAGACCCAGTACTTC. It is translated as CATSGHQKGYQETQYF.

Remarks on this clonotype: Given the absence of the conserved phenylalanine or tryptophan at the CDR3 end, a read error is likely. This chain links TRBV6-1 with TRBJ2-3; D is undetermined. This CDR3 contains 15 residues. Trimming cost V 1 base and J 3 bases, with 11 bases left between them. Germline V gene data show CDR1 as MNHNS and CDR2 as SASEGT. CDR3 region: CASSEGVSWTDTQYL. Written as DNA, the CDR3 is TGTGCCAGCAGTGAAGGAGTCTCCTGGACAGATACGCAGTATTTG.

About this clonotype itself: Likely a read error: the CDR3 ends without its conserved phenylalanine or tryptophan. This rearrangement joins TRBV5-6 to TRBJ2-5; 10 bases are a match to TRBD2. Losses at the gene ends were 7 bases for V and 4 bases for J; bases not matched to a gene: 10. The CDR3 is 15 residues long. The germline V gene has CDR1 SGHDT and CDR2 YYEEEE. In DNA form, the CDR3 reads TGTGCCAGCGTTTCTAGCGGGGGCCTCCGAGAGACCCAGTACCTC. Protein: CASVSSGGLRETQYL.

In regard to this clonotype: One base away lies a much larger clone, so this may be a sequencing read error. The V call is TRBV12-5, the J call TRBJ1-1, with D possibly TRBD1 on 5 matching bases. This CDR3 comprises 15 residues. Trimming took 4 bases from V and 5 from J, leaving 17 bases between them. Germline V gene lookup returns CDR1 LGHNT and CDR2 FRNRAP. This chain's CDR3 is CASGSETAFVTEAFF. The DNA of the CDR3 is TGTGCTAGTGGTTCCGAGACAGCGTTCGTAACTGAAGCTTTCTTT. Using reference TRBV12-5 and TRBJ1-1 for the parts outside the CDR3, the full variable domain is DARVTQTPRHKVTEMGQEVTMRCQPILGHNTVFWYRQTMMQGLELLAYFRNRAPLDDSGMPKDRFSAEMPDATLATLKIQPSEPRDSAVYFCASGSETAFVTEAFFGQGTRLTVV.

Concerning this clonotype itself: One end of the junction fails to match germline, which may point to a read error. J is TRBJ1-2 and V is TRBV11-2; unclear D gene. Germline CDR1 reads SGHAT; CDR2 reads FQNNGV. This CDR3 has 16 amino acids. In DNA, the CDR3 is TGTGCCAGCACCTTATCTCCCATACGGGGAAACTATGGCTACACCTTC. Protein sequence: CASTLSPIRGNYGYTF.

This clonotype has just a few counts. The V and J genes are TRBV7-2 and TRBJ2-3; D not certain. The V end lost 1 base, the J end lost 6 bases, and 8 bases lay between the germline ends. Germline values: CDR1 SGHTA, CDR2 FQGNSA. This CDR3 spans 13 amino acids. CDR3 residues: CASSLDRSDTQYF. As DNA, the CDR3 is TGTGCCAGCAGCTTAGATCGGTCCGATACGCAGTATTTT.

This clonotype was recorded many times. The rearrangement uses TRBV5-1 and TRBJ1-2, with TRBD1 matching over 9 bases. Trimming took 4 bases from V and 4 from J; bases not matched to a gene: 5. CDR1 is SGHRS, CDR2 YFSETQ, per germline. The CDR3 length is 14 residues. This CDR3 reads CASSPGTGRYGYTF. In DNA form, the CDR3 reads TGCGCCAGCAGCCCCGGGACAGGGCGCTATGGCTACACCTTC.

CDR3 nucleotide sequence: TGCAGTGCTAGAGAGACAGGGTTCTTACACTATGGCTACACCTTC. Its translation is CSARETGFLHYGYTF. V gene TRBV20-1 combines with J gene TRBJ1-2, with TRBD1 matching 7 bases. The CDR3 contains 15 residues. CDR1 and CDR2 (germline): DFQATT, SNEGSKA (reference sequence). V lost 0 bases to trimming and J lost 3 bases; unmatched junction nucleotides: 7.